A selection of T cell receptor beta chains follows, all from one sample in a study of blood T cells in healthy people across ages. TCRdb independently ran MiXCR on the 5' RACE reads; one entry per CDR3 protein. Of hundreds of thousands of distinct CDR3 sequences listed, under 30% are singletons. These records were also assigned to another study, of T cells of mothers and their children.

The sequencing input was blood. These receptors came from a boy between 10 and 17 years old in good health. Each CDR3 is given with its conserved first and last residue. The size field is filled for only some rows; it gives once, few, many or a size class.

v_gene	abundance	CDR3aa
TRBV28	few	CASSLRGHYGYTF
TRBV5-6	-	CASSLGEGVQETQYF
TRBV7-9	few	CASTATGNEKLFF
TRBV6-2/TRBV6-3	few	CASTLGGTQDEQFF
TRBV6-2/TRBV6-3	-	CASRRQTRGRRYTEAFF
TRBV12-3/TRBV12-4	few	CASSLYGVVYNEQFF
TRBV6-2/TRBV6-3	-	CASSYSGDRMEETQYF
TRBV6-1	-	CASSPGTSGSGGKSEQFF
TRBV28	few	CASQGYEQYF
TRBV7-2	-	CASSPGGGLYTGELFF
TRBV2	-	CASSDSVSRTVNAEAFF
TRBV27	few	CASSSWTGGNAGHEQFF
TRBV25-1	-	CASSEGSPIWEAGGPHTYEQYF
TRBV5-4	few	CASSLDDRPTHGYTF
TRBV19	few	CARIHTMGEGGANVLTF
TRBV28	many	CASSTTYEQYF
TRBV29-1	-	CSVESRAGGYEQYF
TRBV6-1	-	CASSRDRGRGKNIQYF
TRBV19	few	CASSSGDGFAYTEAFF
TRBV29-1	-	CSVGRRLADNEQFF
TRBV4-3	-	CASSQDLGYNEQFF
TRBV4-3	few	CASSPQGPTSYEQYF
TRBV7-9	few	CASSSAPQGFGEQFF